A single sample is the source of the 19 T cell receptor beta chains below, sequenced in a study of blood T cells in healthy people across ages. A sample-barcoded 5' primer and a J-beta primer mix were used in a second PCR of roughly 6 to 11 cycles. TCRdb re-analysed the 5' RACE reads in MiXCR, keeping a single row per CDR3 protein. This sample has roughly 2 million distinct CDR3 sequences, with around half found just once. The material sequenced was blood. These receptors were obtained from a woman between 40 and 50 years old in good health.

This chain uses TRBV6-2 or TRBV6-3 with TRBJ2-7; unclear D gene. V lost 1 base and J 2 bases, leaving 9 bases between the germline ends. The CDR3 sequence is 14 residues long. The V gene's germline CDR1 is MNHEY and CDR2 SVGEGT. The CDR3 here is CASSYLSYTYEQYF. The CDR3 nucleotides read TGTGCCAGCAGTTACTTAAGTTACACCTACGAGCAGTACTTC.

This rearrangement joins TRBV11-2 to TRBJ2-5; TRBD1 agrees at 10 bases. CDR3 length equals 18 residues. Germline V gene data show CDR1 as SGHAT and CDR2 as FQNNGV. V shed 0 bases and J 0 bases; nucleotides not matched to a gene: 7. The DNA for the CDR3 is TGTGCCAGCAGCTTAGAGGCCTTGGGGACAGGGGACCAAGAGACCCAGTACTTC. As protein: CASSLEALGTGDQETQYF.

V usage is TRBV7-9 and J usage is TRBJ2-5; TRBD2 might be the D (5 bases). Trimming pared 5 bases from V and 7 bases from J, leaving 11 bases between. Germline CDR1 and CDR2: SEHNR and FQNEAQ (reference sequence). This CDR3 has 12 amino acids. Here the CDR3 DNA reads TGTGCCAGCAGCCGACCCGAGGGGACCCAGTACTTC. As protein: CASSRPEGTQYF.

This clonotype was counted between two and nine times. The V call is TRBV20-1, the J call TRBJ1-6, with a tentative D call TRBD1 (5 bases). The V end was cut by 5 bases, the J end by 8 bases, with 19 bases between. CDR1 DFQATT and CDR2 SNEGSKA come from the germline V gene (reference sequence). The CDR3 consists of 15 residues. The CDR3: CSAQNQGGVYSPLHF. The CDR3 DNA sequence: TGCAGTGCTCAGAACCAGGGTGGGGTTTATTCACCCCTCCACTTT.

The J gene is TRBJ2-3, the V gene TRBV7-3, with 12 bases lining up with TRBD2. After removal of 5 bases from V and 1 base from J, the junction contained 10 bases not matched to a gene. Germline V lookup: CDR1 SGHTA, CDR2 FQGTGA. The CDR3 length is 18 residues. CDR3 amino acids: CASSQLRLAGDRTDTQYF. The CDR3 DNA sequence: TGTGCCAGCAGCCAACTAAGACTAGCGGGGGATCGCACAGATACGCAGTATTTT.

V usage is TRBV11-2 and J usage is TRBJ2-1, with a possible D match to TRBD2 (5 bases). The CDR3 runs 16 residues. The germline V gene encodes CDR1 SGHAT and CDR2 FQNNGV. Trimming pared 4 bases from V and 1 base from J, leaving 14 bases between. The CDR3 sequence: CASSSRRAASYNEQFF. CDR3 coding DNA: TGTGCCAGCAGCTCACGACGAGCGGCATCCTACAATGAGCAGTTCTTC.

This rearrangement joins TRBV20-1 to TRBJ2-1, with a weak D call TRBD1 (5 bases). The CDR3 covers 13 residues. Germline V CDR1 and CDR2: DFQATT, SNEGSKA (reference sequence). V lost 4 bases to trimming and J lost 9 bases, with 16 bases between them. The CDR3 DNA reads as TGCAGTGCTAAGTTTCTCAGGGCCGGTGAGCAGTTCTTC. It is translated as CSAKFLRAGEQFF.

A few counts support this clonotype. The CDR3 here is CSGDWMEETQYF. The CDR3 DNA reads as TGCAGTGGGGACTGGATGGAAGAGACCCAGTACTTC. The rearrangement uses TRBV20-1 and TRBJ2-5; weak D call: TRBD2 (6 bases). Between the trimmed V and J ends, which lost 7 bases and 3 bases, there was a span of 12 bases. The CDR3 has 12 amino acids. Germline V gene lookup returns CDR1 DFQATT and CDR2 SNEGSKA (reference sequence).

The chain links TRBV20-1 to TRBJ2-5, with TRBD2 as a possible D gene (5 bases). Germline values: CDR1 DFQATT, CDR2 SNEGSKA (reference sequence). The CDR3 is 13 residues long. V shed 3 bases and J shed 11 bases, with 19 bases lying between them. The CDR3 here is CSASWRVINEQYF. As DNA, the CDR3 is TGCAGTGCTAGTTGGCGGGTGATCAATGAGCAGTACTTC.

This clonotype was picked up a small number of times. The CDR3 DNA is TGTGCCAGCAGTATCCGGGGACTCCAAACCCCAGAGACCCAGTACTTC. This sequence encodes CASSIRGLQTPETQYF. The chain is built from TRBV6-1 and TRBJ2-5, with TRBD2 as a possible D gene (6 bases). The CDR3 sequence is 16 residues long. Germline V gene lookup returns CDR1 MNHNS and CDR2 SASEGT. Trimming removed 5 bases from V and 4 bases from J, with 20 bases in between.

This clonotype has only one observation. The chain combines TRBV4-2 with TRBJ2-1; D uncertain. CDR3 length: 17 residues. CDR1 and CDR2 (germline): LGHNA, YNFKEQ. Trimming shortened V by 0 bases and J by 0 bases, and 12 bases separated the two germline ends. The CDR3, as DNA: TGTGCCAGCAGCCAAGATCTAGGGATGGGCTCCTACAATGAGCAGTTCTTC. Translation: CASSQDLGMGSYNEQFF.

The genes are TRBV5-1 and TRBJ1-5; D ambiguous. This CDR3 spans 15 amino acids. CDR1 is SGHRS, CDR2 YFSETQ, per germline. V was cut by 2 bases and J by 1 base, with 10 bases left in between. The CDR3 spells CASSLNEGSNQPQHF. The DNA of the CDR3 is TGCGCCAGCAGCTTAAATGAGGGAAGCAATCAGCCCCAGCATTTT.

CDR3 DNA: TGTGCCAGCAGTTACTTGGTGTCTTCCTACAATGAGCAGTTCTTC. Protein: CASSYLVSSYNEQFF. The rearrangement uses TRBV6-2 or TRBV6-3 and TRBJ2-1; D gene unclear. The CDR3 covers 15 residues. The V end was cut by 1 base, the J end by 1 base, with 8 bases between. In germline, CDR1 is MNHEY, CDR2 SVGEGT.

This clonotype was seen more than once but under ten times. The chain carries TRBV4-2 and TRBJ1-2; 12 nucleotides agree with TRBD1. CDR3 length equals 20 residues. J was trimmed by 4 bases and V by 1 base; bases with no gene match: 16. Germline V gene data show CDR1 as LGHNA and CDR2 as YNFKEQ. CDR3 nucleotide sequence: TGTGCCAGCAGCCAAGCAACCCCGGCCGGGACAGGGGGCTTCGGCTATGGCTACACCTTC. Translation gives CASSQATPAGTGGFGYGYTF.

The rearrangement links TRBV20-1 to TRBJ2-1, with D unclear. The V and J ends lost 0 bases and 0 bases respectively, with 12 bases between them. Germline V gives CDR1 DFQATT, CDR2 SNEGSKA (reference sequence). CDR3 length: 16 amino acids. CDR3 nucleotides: TGCAGTGCTAGAGATGAAAGGGTCAACTCCTACAATGAGCAGTTCTTC. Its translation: CSARDERVNSYNEQFF.

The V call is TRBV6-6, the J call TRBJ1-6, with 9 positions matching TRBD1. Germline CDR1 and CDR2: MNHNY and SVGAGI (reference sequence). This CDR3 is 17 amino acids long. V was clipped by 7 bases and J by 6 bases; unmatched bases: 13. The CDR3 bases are TGTGCCAGCACCTATTACAGGGGGCTAATGGGTAATTCACCCCTCCACTTT. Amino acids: CASTYYRGLMGNSPLHF.

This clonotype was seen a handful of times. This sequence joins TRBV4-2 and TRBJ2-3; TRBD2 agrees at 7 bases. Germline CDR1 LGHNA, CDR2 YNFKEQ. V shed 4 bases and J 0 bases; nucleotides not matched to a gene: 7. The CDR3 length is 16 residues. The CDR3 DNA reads TGTGCCAGCAGCCCCAGACTAGCCCCTAGCACAGATACGCAGTATTTT. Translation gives CASSPRLAPSTDTQYF.

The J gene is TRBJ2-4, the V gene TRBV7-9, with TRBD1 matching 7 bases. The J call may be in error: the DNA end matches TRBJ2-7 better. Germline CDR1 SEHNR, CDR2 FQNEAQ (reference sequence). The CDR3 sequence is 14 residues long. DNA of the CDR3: TGTGCCAGCAGCCCAACAGGGGAACCCTGCGAGCAGTACTTC. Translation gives CASSPTGEPCEQYF.

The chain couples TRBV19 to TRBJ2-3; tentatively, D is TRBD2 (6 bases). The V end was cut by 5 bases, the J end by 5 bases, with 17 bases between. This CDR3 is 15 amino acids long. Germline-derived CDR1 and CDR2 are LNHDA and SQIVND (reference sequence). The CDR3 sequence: CASSGRWSAGDTQYF. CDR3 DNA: TGTGCCAGTAGTGGGAGGTGGTCAGCGGGAGATACGCAGTATTTT.